The sequence of this T cell receptor beta chain was determined in a study of vaccination effects on CD4 cells after COVID-19. Study summary: Post-vaccine sampling took place a median of 72 days after the second dose.

Clones were read by immunoSEQ multiplex PCR, and TCRdb kept only the in-frame ones, dropping some. The sample lists around 69,000 clones; roughly 80% were seen once. This clone was seen only a few times. Its antigen is unknown. Study observations and caveats: There was marked clonal contraction among infection- and vaccine-induced clones late after vaccination.

Scientists isolated CD4+ T cells after a roughly ten-day culture period ended. Participants each got two BNT162b2 or mRNA-1273 vaccine doses. The healthy vaccine recipients, who had no prior SARS-CoV-2 infection, showed negative nucleocapsid antibodies. IL-2 medium was substituted for half the medium on days 3 and 7. The receptor was isolated from a human donor who received a COVID-19 vaccine. The sample consisted of CD4+ T cells from PBMCs cultured without peptide, taken after COVID-19 vaccination.

The CDR3 sequence: CASRPMTGASPLHF. DNA for the CDR3: TGTGCCAGTAGGCCAATGACAGGGGCCTCACCCCTCCACTTT. The gene calls are TRBV19 and TRBJ1-6; TRBD1 matches 8 bases. Germline CDR1 reads LNHDA; CDR2 reads SQIVND (reference sequence). The CDR3 spans 14 residues. With V trimmed by 6 bases and J by 10 bases, 8 bases remained unmatched.